The entry below describes one T cell receptor (beta chain). Its target is unknown. This record comes from a study of T cells after yellow fever vaccination. Study-wide context: Fractions containing few cells were prepared with SMART-Seq v4 Ultra Low Input. General observations from the study: Clonotypes appearing in both CD4 and CD8 compartments existed, and their share was small. Post-booster repertoires again held most primary-vaccination clones (approximately 96% CD4, approximately 90% CD8).

Generation of TCR cDNA used 5'RACE template switching (which added a universal primer site and UMIs). MiXCR, applied by TCRdb to the 5' RACE reads, yields one record per CDR3 protein. In the table there are some 320,000 distinct CDR3 sequences, roughly 4% of which are singletons. Trimming removed 1 base at V and 5 bases at J, with 17 bases between. The CDR3 totals 17 residues. The germline gives CDR1 LNHDA, CDR2 SQIVND (reference sequence). Here the sequenced sample was PBMCs, taken 5 days after the yellow fever booster vaccination. The chain combines TRBV19 with TRBJ2-2; TRBD2 might be the D (7 bases). This clonotype originated in a man between 18 and 35 years old who received the YFV17D yellow fever vaccine. The CDR3 spells CASSIVLRGRRTGELFF. In DNA form, the CDR3 reads TGTGCCAGTAGTATAGTTTTGCGGGGGCGGCGGACCGGGGAGCTGTTTTTT.